A selection of T cell receptor beta chains follows, all from one sample in a study of T cell repertoires in cytomegalovirus infection. Their antigen targets remain unknown. TCRdb fed the reads into MiXCR, producing one record per CDR3 protein. The sample holds about 480,000 distinct CDR3 sequences, 30% to 40% seen once. The source was cultured PBMCs, collected from culture after CMV antigen stimulation. These receptor sequences come from a human donor in good health (CMV status not recorded). Some clones in this sample may be carry-over from other donors' samples. Both conserved end residues are part of each CDR3. The D gene is left open where the match is weak. The size entry is marked missing in some rows and otherwise reads once, few, many or a size class.

size,J,V,D,CDR3,DNA
-,TRBJ2-7,TRBV7-2,TRBD2,CASSLTSGRSYEQYF,TGTGCCAGCAGCTTAACTAGCGGGAGGTCCTACGAGCAGTACTTC
-,TRBJ2-1,TRBV18,TRBD2,CASSPGLVRNHEQFF,TGTGCCAGCTCACCGGGACTAGTGAGGAACCATGAGCAGTTCTTC
-,TRBJ1-1,TRBV28,TRBD1,CASKGQENTEAFF,TGTGCCAGCAAGGGACAGGAGAACACTGAAGCTTTCTTT
few,TRBJ2-1,TRBV19,-,CASKNSLTSSYNEQFF,TGTGCCAGTAAAAACAGCCTAACTTCCTCCTACAATGAGCAGTTCTTC
-,TRBJ2-5,TRBV28,-,CASRGGASGQETQYF,TGTGCCAGCAGGGGGGGAGCGTCAGGACAAGAGACCCAGTACTTC
-,TRBJ2-3,TRBV7-6,-,CASRKLPDTQYF,TGTGCCAGCAGAAAGTTGCCAGATACGCAGTATTTT
few,TRBJ2-1,TRBV7-8,TRBD2,CASSLVVTSGRARNEQFF,TGTGCCAGCAGCTTAGTCGTGACTAGCGGGAGGGCCCGGAATGAGCAGTTCTTC
-,TRBJ2-3,TRBV4-1,-,CASSQDVDTQYF,TGCGCCAGCAGCCAAGACGTGGATACGCAGTATTTT
few,TRBJ2-3,TRBV28,TRBD2,CASRRGGRVSDTQYF,TGTGCCAGCAGGAGGGGCGGGAGGGTCTCAGATACGCAGTATTTT
-,TRBJ2-1,TRBV7-2,-,CASSPTSSSDEQFF,TGTGCCAGCAGCCCGACTAGTTCATCGGATGAGCAGTTCTTC
few,TRBJ2-1,TRBV10-3,-,CAIDSGLYSEQFF,TGTGCCATCGACAGCGGGCTTTATAGTGAGCAGTTCTTC
many,TRBJ2-3,TRBV7-2,-,CASRQSGARRDTQYF,TGTGCCAGCAGACAAAGCGGAGCAAGGAGAGATACGCAGTATTTT
-,TRBJ2-2,TRBV28,-,CASRLRETGELFF,TGTGCCAGCAGGCTCAGGGAGACCGGGGAGCTGTTTTTT
few,TRBJ2-7,TRBV7-2,TRBD2,CASSLVGGRISYEQYF,TGTGCCAGCAGCTTAGTCGGCGGGAGGATCTCCTACGAGCAGTACTTC
-,TRBJ2-7,TRBV29-1,-,CSVGQRYTYEQYF,TGCAGCGTTGGTCAACGCTACACCTACGAGCAGTACTTC
few,TRBJ2-1,TRBV15,-,CATSRGRQSSYNEQFF,TGTGCCACCAGCAGAGGACGACAGAGCTCCTACAATGAGCAGTTCTTC
few,TRBJ1-5,TRBV6-1,TRBD1,CASSSQPGQGRNQPQHF,TGTGCCAGCAGTTCTCAGCCCGGACAGGGGAGGAATCAGCCCCAGCATTTT
-,TRBJ2-2,TRBV5-6,TRBD2,CLSGSRTGELFF,TGTCTTAGCGGGAGTCGTACCGGGGAGCTGTTTTTT
-,TRBJ2-3,TRBV7-9,TRBD2,CASSLTSATDTQYF,TGTGCCAGCAGCTTAACTAGCGCCACAGATACGCAGTATTTT
-,TRBJ2-7,TRBV2,-,CANRDGHYEQYF,TGTGCCAACAGGGACGGGCATTACGAGCAGTACTTC
few,TRBJ2-7,TRBV7-8,-,CASSLNSGGAPTYEQYF,TGTGCCAGCAGCTTAAATTCCGGAGGAGCTCCCACCTACGAGCAGTACTTC
few,TRBJ2-7,TRBV28,-,CASSWDTVYEQYF,TGTGCCAGCAGTTGGGACACCGTCTACGAGCAGTACTTC
-,TRBJ2-3,TRBV2,-,CASMRGLTSDTQYF,TGTGCCAGCATGAGGGGCTTAACTTCAGATACGCAGTATTTT
few,TRBJ2-5,TRBV11-2,TRBD2,CASSLQLAGTGTQYF,TGTGCCAGCAGCTTACAACTAGCGGGGACGGGGACCCAGTACTTC
-,TRBJ2-2,TRBV7-2,-,CASSSGTRELWELFF,TGTGCCAGCAGCTCCGGGACTCGGGAGTTATGGGAGCTGTTTTTT
-,TRBJ1-2,TRBV7-2,-,CASSLSGGPYGYTF,TGTGCCAGCAGCCTGAGCGGGGGGCCCTATGGCTACACCTTC
few,TRBJ1-1,TRBV6-2/TRBV6-3,-,CASSYPFRLAEAFF,TGTGCCAGCAGTTACCCGTTTAGGCTGGCTGAAGCTTTCTTT
few,TRBJ2-5,TRBV4-3,-,CASSLSWGEETQYF,TGCGCCAGCAGCCTAAGCTGGGGGGAAGAGACCCAGTACTTC
-,TRBJ2-3,TRBV6-1,-,CASSYGVPTATDTQYF,TGTGCCAGCAGTTACGGCGTCCCCACTGCCACAGATACGCAGTATTTT
many,TRBJ2-5,TRBV18,-,CASSPGQQETQYF,TGTGCCAGCAGCCCCGGACAGCAAGAGACCCAGTACTTC
once,TRBJ2-3,TRBV25-1,TRBD2,CASSDPGLAGTDTQYF,TGTGCCAGCAGTGATCCCGGACTAGCGGGAACAGATACGCAGTATTTT
-,TRBJ2-1,TRBV7-2,TRBD2,CASSLFQLAGYEQFF,TGTGCCAGCAGCTTATTCCAGCTAGCGGGATATGAGCAGTTCTTC
-,TRBJ1-5,TRBV27,-,CASGYGGQPQHF,TGTGCCAGCGGCTATGGTGGGCAGCCCCAGCATTTT
many,TRBJ1-1,TRBV12-3/TRBV12-4,-,CASSPGGMNTEAFF,TGTGCCAGCAGCCCCGGGGGCATGAACACTGAAGCTTTCTTT
few,TRBJ2-3,TRBV7-6,-,CASSLGQPDTQYF,TGTGCCAGCAGCTTAGGTCAGCCAGATACGCAGTATTTT
-,TRBJ1-6,TRBV11-2,-,CASSPEDSAVYNSPLHF,TGTGCCAGCAGCCCGGAGGATTCAGCGGTCTATAATTCACCCCTCCACTTT
few,TRBJ2-1,TRBV5-1,TRBD2,CASSARSGSDEQFF,TGCGCCAGCAGCGCTAGGAGCGGGAGTGATGAGCAGTTCTTC
few,TRBJ1-1,TRBV11-1,TRBD1,CASSLTGNRITEAFF,TGTGCCAGCAGCCTGACAGGGAATCGAATAACTGAAGCTTTCTTT
-,TRBJ2-3,TRBV4-1,-,CASSQIGRNTDTQYF,TGCGCCAGCAGCCAAATTGGACGGAACACAGATACGCAGTATTTT
many,TRBJ2-2,TRBV7-2,-,CASSPPMAGPSGELFF,TGTGCCAGCAGCCCCCCCATGGCGGGTCCCTCCGGGGAGCTGTTTTTT
-,TRBJ2-7,TRBV6-1,TRBD1,CASRSPGQGNFYEQYF,TGTGCCAGCAGATCCCCGGGACAGGGTAACTTCTACGAGCAGTACTTC
-,TRBJ2-2,TRBV19,TRBD1,CASSPGQGQTGELFF,TGTGCCAGTAGCCCGGGACAGGGGCAGACCGGGGAGCTGTTTTTT
few,TRBJ2-1,TRBV7-2,-,CASSPNRFVNEQFF,TGTGCCAGCAGCCCTAACAGGTTTGTCAATGAGCAGTTCTTC
-,TRBJ1-4,TRBV7-9,-,CASSFSAGWGEKLFF,TGTGCCAGCAGCTTCTCGGCAGGGTGGGGTGAAAAACTGTTTTTT
-,TRBJ2-3,TRBV10-3,TRBD1,CAISPPGQGTDTQYF,TGTGCCATCAGTCCTCCGGGACAGGGGACAGATACGCAGTATTTT
many,TRBJ1-1,TRBV4-3,-,CASSQASNRALGTEAFF,TGCGCCAGCAGCCAAGCTTCGAACAGGGCTCTTGGGACTGAAGCTTTCTTT
few,TRBJ2-5,TRBV7-9,TRBD2,CASSPPGAGDVETQYF,TGTGCCAGCAGCCCCCCCGGGGCGGGAGACGTGGAGACCCAGTACTTC
few,TRBJ2-2,TRBV7-3,-,CASSPPTGGELFF,TGTGCCAGCAGCCCCCCCACAGGCGGGGAGCTGTTTTTT
few,TRBJ2-2,TRBV19,TRBD1,CASSTGGAYTGELFF,TGTGCCAGTAGTACAGGGGGCGCCTACACCGGGGAGCTGTTTTTT
few,TRBJ1-5,TRBV7-9,-,CASSFFKEQPQHF,TGTGCCAGCAGCTTTTTTAAGGAACAGCCCCAGCATTTT
-,TRBJ2-3,TRBV7-2,TRBD2,CASSELAGASDTQYF,TGTGCCAGCAGCGAACTAGCGGGAGCTTCAGATACGCAGTATTTT
-,TRBJ2-5,TRBV6-1,TRBD1,CASRKEPGTEKETQYF,TGTGCCAGCAGAAAAGAGCCCGGGACAGAAAAAGAGACCCAGTACTTC